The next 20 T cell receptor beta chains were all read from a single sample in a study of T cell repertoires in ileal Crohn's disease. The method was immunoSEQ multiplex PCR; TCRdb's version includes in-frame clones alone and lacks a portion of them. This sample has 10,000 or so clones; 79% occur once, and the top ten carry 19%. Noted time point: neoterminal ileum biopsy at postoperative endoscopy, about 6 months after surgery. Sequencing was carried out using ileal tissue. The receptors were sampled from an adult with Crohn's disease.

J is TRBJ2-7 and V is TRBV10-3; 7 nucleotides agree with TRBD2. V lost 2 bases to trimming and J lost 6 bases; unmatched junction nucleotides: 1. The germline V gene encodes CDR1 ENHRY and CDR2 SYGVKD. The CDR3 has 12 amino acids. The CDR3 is CAISEGGGEQYF. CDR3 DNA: TGTGCCATCAGTGAGGGGGGGGGCGAGCAGTACTTC.

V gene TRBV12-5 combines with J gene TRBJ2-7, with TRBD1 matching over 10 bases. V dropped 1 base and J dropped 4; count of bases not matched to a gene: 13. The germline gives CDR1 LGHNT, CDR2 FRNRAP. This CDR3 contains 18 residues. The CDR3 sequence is CASGLASRGTGARYEQYF. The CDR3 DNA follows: TGTGCTAGTGGTTTGGCCTCGAGGGGGACAGGGGCGAGATACGAGCAGTACTTC.

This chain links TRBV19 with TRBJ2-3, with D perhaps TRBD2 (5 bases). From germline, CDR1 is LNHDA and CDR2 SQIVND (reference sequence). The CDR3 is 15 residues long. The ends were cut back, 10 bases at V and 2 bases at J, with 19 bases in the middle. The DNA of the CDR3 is TGTGCCACCAGTCTGCGAGCGGCACCCACAGATACGCAGTATTTT. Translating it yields CATSLRAAPTDTQYF.

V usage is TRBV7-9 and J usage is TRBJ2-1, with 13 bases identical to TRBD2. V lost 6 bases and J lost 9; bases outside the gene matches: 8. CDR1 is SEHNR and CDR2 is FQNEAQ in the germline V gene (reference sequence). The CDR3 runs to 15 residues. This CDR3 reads CASSSGTSGISEQFF. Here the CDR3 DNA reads TGTGCCAGCAGTTCCGGGACTAGCGGGATCTCTGAGCAGTTCTTC.

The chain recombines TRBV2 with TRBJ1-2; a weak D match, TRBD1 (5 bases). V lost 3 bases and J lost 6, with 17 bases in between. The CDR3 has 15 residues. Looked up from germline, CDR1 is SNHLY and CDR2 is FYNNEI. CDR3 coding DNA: TGTGCCAGCAGTGATTTTAGGACGGGACTCGATGGCTACACCTTC. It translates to CASSDFRTGLDGYTF.

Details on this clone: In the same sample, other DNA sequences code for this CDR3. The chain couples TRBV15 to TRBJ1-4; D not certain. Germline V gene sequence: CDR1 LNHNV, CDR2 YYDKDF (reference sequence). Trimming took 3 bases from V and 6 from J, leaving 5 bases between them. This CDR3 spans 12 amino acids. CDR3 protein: CATSRADEKLFF. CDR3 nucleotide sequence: TGTGCCACCAGCAGGGCGGATGAAAAACTGTTTTTT.

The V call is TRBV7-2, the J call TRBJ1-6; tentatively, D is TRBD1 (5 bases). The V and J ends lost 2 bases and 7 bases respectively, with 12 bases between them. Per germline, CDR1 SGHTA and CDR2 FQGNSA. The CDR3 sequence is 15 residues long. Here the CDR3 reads CASSLFGGINSPLHF. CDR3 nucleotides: TGTGCCAGCAGCTTATTCGGGGGGATCAATTCACCCCTCCACTTT.

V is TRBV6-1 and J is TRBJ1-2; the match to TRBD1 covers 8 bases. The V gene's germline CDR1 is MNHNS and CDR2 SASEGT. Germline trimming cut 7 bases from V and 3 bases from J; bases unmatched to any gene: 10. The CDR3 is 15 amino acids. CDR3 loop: CASTPTTGEDYGYTF. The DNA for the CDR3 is TGTGCCAGCACCCCCACGACAGGGGAGGACTATGGCTACACCTTC.

The CDR3 protein is CAISERLAGATGELFF. The CDR3 bases are TGTGCCATCAGTGAGCGGCTAGCGGGAGCAACCGGGGAGCTGTTTTTT. V and J are TRBV10-3 and TRBJ2-2, with 10 bases fitting TRBD2. Trimming cost V 2 bases and J 5 bases; bases outside gene matches: 5. The CDR3 is 16 residues long. Germline assignment: CDR1 ENHRY and CDR2 SYGVKD.

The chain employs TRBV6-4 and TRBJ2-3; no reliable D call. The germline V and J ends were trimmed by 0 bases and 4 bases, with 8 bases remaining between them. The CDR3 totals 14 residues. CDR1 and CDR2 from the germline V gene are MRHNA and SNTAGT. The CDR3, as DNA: TGTGCCAGCAGTGACTCGAGTGAGGCAGATACGCAGTATTTT. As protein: CASSDSSEADTQYF.

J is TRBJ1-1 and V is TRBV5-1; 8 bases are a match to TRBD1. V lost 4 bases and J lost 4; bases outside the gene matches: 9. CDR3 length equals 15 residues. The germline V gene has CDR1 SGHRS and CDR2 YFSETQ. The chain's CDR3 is CASSADRGWSTEAFF. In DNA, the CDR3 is TGCGCCAGCAGCGCCGACAGGGGCTGGAGCACTGAAGCTTTCTTT.

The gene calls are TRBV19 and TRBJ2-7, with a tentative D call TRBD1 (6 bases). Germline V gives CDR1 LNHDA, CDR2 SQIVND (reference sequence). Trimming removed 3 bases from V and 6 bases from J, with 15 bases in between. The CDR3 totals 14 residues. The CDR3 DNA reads TGTGCCAGTAGTATTAACAGGGAAAAGGGCGAGCAGTACTTC. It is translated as CASSINREKGEQYF.

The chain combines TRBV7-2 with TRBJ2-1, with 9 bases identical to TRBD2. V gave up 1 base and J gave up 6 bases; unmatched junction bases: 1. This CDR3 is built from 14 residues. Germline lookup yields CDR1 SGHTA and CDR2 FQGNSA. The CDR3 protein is CASSLGGRGNEQFF. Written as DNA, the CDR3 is TGTGCCAGCAGCTTAGGCGGGAGGGGCAATGAGCAGTTCTTC. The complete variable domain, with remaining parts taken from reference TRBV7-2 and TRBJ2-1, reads GAGVSQSPSNKVTEKGKDVELRCDPISGHTALYWYRQSLGQGLEFLIYFQGNSAPDKSGLPSDRFSAERTGGSVSTLTIQRTQQEDSAVYLCASSLGGRGNEQFFGPGTRLTVL.

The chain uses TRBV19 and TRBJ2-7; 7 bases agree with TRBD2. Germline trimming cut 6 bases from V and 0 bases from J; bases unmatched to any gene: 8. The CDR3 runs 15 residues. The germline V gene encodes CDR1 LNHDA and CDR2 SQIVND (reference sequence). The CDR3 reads CASSTIAGFSYEQYF. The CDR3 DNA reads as TGTGCCAGTAGCACCATAGCGGGTTTCTCCTACGAGCAGTACTTC. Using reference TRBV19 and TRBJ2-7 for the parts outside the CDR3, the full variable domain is DGGITQSPKYLFRKEGQNVTLSCEQNLNHDAMYWYRQDPGQGLRLIYYSQIVNDFQKGDIAEGYSVSREKKESFPLTVTSAQKNPTAFYLCASSTIAGFSYEQYFGPGTRLTVT.

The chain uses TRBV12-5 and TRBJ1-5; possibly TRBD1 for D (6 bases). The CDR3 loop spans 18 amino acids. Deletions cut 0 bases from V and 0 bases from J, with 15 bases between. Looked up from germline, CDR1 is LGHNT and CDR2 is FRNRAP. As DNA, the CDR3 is TGTGCTAGTGGTTTGGTACTGGGGGGCGGGAGTAGCAATCAGCCCCAGCATTTT. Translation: CASGLVLGGGSSNQPQHF.

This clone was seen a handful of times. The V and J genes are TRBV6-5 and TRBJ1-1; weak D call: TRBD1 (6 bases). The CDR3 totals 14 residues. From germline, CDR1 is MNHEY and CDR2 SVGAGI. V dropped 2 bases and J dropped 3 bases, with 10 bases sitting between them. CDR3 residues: CASSYPGGHTEAFF. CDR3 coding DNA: TGTGCCAGCAGTTACCCGGGGGGGCACACTGAAGCTTTCTTT.

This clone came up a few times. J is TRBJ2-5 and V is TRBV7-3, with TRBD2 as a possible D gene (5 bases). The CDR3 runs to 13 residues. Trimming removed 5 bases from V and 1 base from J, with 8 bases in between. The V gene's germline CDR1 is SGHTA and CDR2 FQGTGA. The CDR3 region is CASSRGPQETQYF. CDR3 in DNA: TGTGCCAGCAGCCGCGGGCCCCAAGAGACCCAGTACTTC.

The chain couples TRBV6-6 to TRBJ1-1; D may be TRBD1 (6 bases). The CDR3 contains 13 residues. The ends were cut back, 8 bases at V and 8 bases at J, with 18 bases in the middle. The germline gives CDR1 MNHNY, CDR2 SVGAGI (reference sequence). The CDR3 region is CASLSAGGGEAFF. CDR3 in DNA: TGTGCCAGCCTTTCCGCCGGGGGGGGCGAAGCTTTCTTT.

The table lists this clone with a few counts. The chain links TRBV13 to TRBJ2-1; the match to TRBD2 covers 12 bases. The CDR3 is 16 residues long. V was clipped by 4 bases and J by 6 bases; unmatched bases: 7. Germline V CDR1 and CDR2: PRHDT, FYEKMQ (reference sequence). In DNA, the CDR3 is TGTGCCAGCAGCTCCGAGCTAGCGGGAGGGGGCAATGAGCAGTTCTTC. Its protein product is CASSSELAGGGNEQFF. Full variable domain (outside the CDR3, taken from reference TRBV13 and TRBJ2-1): AAGVIQSPRHLIKEKRETATLKCYPIPRHDTVYWYQQGPGQDPQFLISFYEKMQSDKGSIPDRFSAQQFSDYHSELNMSSLELGDSALYFCASSSELAGGGNEQFFGPGTRLTVL.

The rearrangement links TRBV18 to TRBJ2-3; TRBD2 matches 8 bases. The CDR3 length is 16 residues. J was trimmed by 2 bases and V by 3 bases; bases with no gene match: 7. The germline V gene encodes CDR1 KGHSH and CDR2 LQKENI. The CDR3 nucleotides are TGTGCCAGCTCACCCTTCACTAGCGGTGTCACAGATACGCAGTATTTT. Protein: CASSPFTSGVTDTQYF.